The 30 T cell receptor beta chains presented below share a single source sample, sequenced in a study of cytomegalovirus exposure and HLA in healthy donors. The PCR was carried out with 60 Vbeta primers and 13 Jbeta primers. Only in-frame clones appear in the TCRdb table, and some are missing; sequencing was by immunoSEQ multiplex PCR. The profile shows 85,000 to 130,000 clones, around 79% of them singletons. The sequenced sample was PBMCs. These receptors all come from a male donor in good health and CMV-seropositive.

This sequence joins TRBV7-9 and TRBJ1-1; no reliable D call. V was trimmed by 3 bases and J by 0 bases, leaving 5 bases between them. The CDR3 is made up of 13 amino acids. The germline V gene has CDR1 SEHNR and CDR2 FQNEAQ (reference sequence). The CDR3 sequence: CASSFTLNTEAFF. The CDR3 DNA reads TGTGCCAGCAGCTTTACATTGAACACTGAAGCTTTCTTT.

The V call is TRBV5-1, the J call TRBJ2-5; 11 positions match TRBD2. From germline, CDR1 is SGHRS and CDR2 YFSETQ. This CDR3 has 15 residues. V lost 3 bases, J lost 4 bases, and 5 bases stayed unmatched. The CDR3 DNA reads as TGCGCCAGCAGCTCGGCTAGCGGGGGGAGAGAGACCCAGTACTTC. Translating it yields CASSSASGGRETQYF.

Remarks on this clone: Other DNA sequences from this sample encode an identical CDR3 as well. The chain couples TRBV6-6 to TRBJ1-5, with 7 positions matching TRBD1. Germline values: CDR1 MNHNY, CDR2 SVGAGI (reference sequence). The junction had 8 bases not matched to a gene; V was cut back by 0 bases and J by 6 bases. The CDR3 contains 16 residues. The CDR3 nucleotides read TGTGCCAGCAGTTACTCGAAGGGGGCCCTCTCTCAGCCCCAGCATTTT. It is translated as CASSYSKGALSQPQHF.

The chain combines TRBV6-5 with TRBJ2-7; D may be TRBD1 (6 bases). The germline V gene encodes CDR1 MNHEY and CDR2 SVGAGI. CDR3 size: 13 residues. V lost 7 bases, J lost 7 bases, and 17 bases lay in between. The CDR3 is CASTWDTTSEQYF. The DNA for the CDR3 is TGTGCCAGCACCTGGGACACCACGTCGGAGCAGTACTTC.

The chain employs TRBV10-2 and TRBJ2-7; 9 positions agree with TRBD1. Germline-derived CDR1 and CDR2 are WSHSY and SAAADI. This CDR3 has 15 residues. V shed 6 bases, J shed 3 bases, and the junction held 9 bases outside the gene matches. Here the CDR3 DNA reads TGCGCCAGCAGGGAAACGGGACAGGGCGTCTACGAGCAGTACTTC. Protein sequence: CASRETGQGVYEQYF.

This rearrangement joins TRBV5-1 to TRBJ2-7; no clear D gene. There are 11 residues in the CDR3. Per the germline V gene, CDR1 is SGHRS and CDR2 is YFSETQ. V was clipped by 7 bases and J by 3 bases, with 8 bases between them. The CDR3 nucleotides read TGCGCCAGCGGCATATTCTACGAGCAGTACTTC. Its translation: CASGIFYEQYF. Looking up the rest from reference TRBV5-1 and TRBJ2-7 gives the full variable domain: KAGVTQTPRYLIKTRGQQVTLSCSPISGHRSVSWYQQTPGQGLQFLFEYFSETQRNKGNFPGRFSGRQFSNSRSEMNVSTLELGDSALYLCASGIFYEQYFGPGTRLTVT.

The chain joins TRBV14 to TRBJ2-5; D call uncertain. Deletions cut 5 bases from V and 5 bases from J, with 15 bases between. CDR3 size: 14 residues. Germline V gene data show CDR1 as SGHDN and CDR2 as FVKESK. The DNA of the CDR3 is TGTGCCAGCAGCTCAGCGAGTGTTTATGAGACCCAGTACTTC. This encodes CASSSASVYETQYF.

V gene TRBV4-3 combines with J gene TRBJ1-2; unclear D gene. The CDR3 length is 14 residues. Germline CDR1 reads LGHNA; CDR2 reads YSLEER. The V end lost 2 bases, the J end lost 2 bases, and 9 bases lay between the germline ends. The CDR3 region has the DNA TGCGCCAGCAGCCAATACACCATGAACTATGGCTACACCTTC. Protein product: CASSQYTMNYGYTF.

This chain joins TRBV7-9 and TRBJ2-1; D is possibly TRBD2 (5 bases). Germline CDR1 reads SEHNR; CDR2 reads FQNEAQ (reference sequence). V shed 2 bases and J shed 6 bases, with 14 bases lying between them. CDR3 length: 15 residues. CDR3 residues: CASSLIRTAINEQFF. The CDR3 region has the DNA TGTGCCAGCAGCTTAATTCGGACTGCCATCAATGAGCAGTTCTTC.

This sequence joins TRBV27 and TRBJ2-7, with D possibly TRBD2 on 5 matching bases. Trimming stripped 0 bases from V and 6 bases from J, with 9 bases between. Germline V gene sequence: CDR1 MNHEY, CDR2 SMNVEV (reference sequence). The CDR3 covers 13 residues. CDR3 DNA: TGTGCCAGCAGTTTATCGATTCTAGCCGAGCAGTACTTC. Amino acid sequence: CASSLSILAEQYF.

This clone was seen once. J is TRBJ2-7 and V is TRBV28; TRBD1 is a possible D gene (6 bases). The CDR3 totals 12 residues. CDR1 and CDR2 (germline): MDHEN, SYDVKM. V was trimmed by 3 bases and J by 6 bases, leaving 9 bases between them. CDR3 bases: TGTGCCAGCAGTTTTACAGGGATCGAGCAGTACTTC. Protein: CASSFTGIEQYF.

V usage is TRBV7-2 and J usage is TRBJ1-1; weak D call: TRBD1 (5 bases). CDR1 and CDR2 from the germline V gene are SGHTA and FQGNSA. The CDR3 runs 13 residues. Trimming shortened V by 4 bases and J by 1 base, and 7 bases separated the two germline ends. Written as DNA, the CDR3 is TGTGCCAGCAGCTCGCAGGGGAACACTGAAGCTTTCTTT. This encodes CASSSQGNTEAFF.

The chain recombines TRBV5-1 with TRBJ2-1; 9 bases line up with TRBD1. CDR3 size: 15 residues. Germline V CDR1 and CDR2: SGHRS, YFSETQ. Unmatched junction bases numbered 6, after V lost 3 bases and J lost 5 bases. DNA of the CDR3: TGCGCCAGCAGCTCCTCCGGGACAGGGCACAATGAGCAGTTCTTC. It translates to CASSSSGTGHNEQFF.

The V and J genes are TRBV5-4 and TRBJ2-3; D might be TRBD1 (6 bases). The CDR3 consists of 15 residues. Trimming pared 0 bases from V and 2 bases from J, leaving 10 bases between. Germline CDR1 reads SGHNT; CDR2 reads YYREEE (reference sequence). CDR3 residues: CASSLGQAITDTQYF. CDR3 sequence (DNA): TGTGCCAGCAGCTTGGGACAGGCAATCACAGATACGCAGTATTTT.

The chain carries TRBV28 and TRBJ1-5; tentatively, D is TRBD1 (5 bases). CDR1 MDHEN and CDR2 SYDVKM come from the germline V gene. The CDR3 runs 13 residues. With 8 bases removed from V and 3 bases from J, the gap between germline ends came to 11 bases. The CDR3, as DNA: TGTGCCAGCCGCAGGGAGGTCAATCAGCCCCAGCATTTT. It encodes CASRREVNQPQHF. The entire variable domain, with the rest obtained from reference TRBV28 and TRBJ1-5, is as follows: DVKVTQSSRYLVKRTGEKVFLECVQDMDHENMFWYRQDPGLGLRLIYFSYDVKMKEKGDIPEGYSVSREKKERFSLILESASTNQTSMYLCASRREVNQPQHFGDGTRLSIL.

This clone was observed a few times. The chain combines TRBV7-3 with TRBJ1-1; 8 positions match TRBD1. The CDR3 has 15 residues. V gave up 2 bases and J gave up 4 bases; unmatched junction bases: 6. Looked up from germline, CDR1 is SGHTA and CDR2 is FQGTGA. CDR3 residues: CASSLAGGLITEAFF. The DNA for the CDR3 is TGTGCCAGCAGCTTAGCAGGGGGCTTGATCACTGAAGCTTTCTTT.

Turning to this clone: Other DNA sequences in this sample translate to the same CDR3. The chain links TRBV4-3 to TRBJ2-5; 9 bases map to TRBD1. J was trimmed by 2 bases and V by 3 bases; bases with no gene match: 4. CDR3 length: 15 residues. CDR1 and CDR2 from the germline V gene are LGHNA and YSLEER. The CDR3 DNA reads as TGCGCCAGCAGCCAGAACGGACAGGGGCAAGAGACCCAGTACTTC. This gives the protein CASSQNGQGQETQYF.

This clone has only one observation. This rearrangement joins TRBV4-2 to TRBJ2-7, with 10 bases lining up with TRBD2. The ends lost 4 bases at V and 2 bases at J; junction bases unmatched: 11. CDR1 and CDR2 from the germline V gene are LGHNA and YNFKEQ. There are 17 residues in the CDR3. DNA for the CDR3: TGTGCCAGCAGCCCAAGCGTGAGCGGGGGGGCCGCCTACGAGCAGTACTTC. Residues: CASSPSVSGGAAYEQYF.

The chain couples TRBV10-2 to TRBJ1-5, with a possible D match to TRBD1 (5 bases). Per germline, CDR1 WSHSY and CDR2 SAAADI. CDR3 length: 13 residues. The germline V and J ends were trimmed by 4 bases and 7 bases, with 11 bases remaining between them. For the CDR3, the DNA is TGCGCCAGCAGTGTCAATGGGGCCCAGCCCCAGCATTTT. This sequence encodes CASSVNGAQPQHF.

V and J are TRBV4-1 and TRBJ2-4, with a weak D call TRBD2 (6 bases). Looked up from germline, CDR1 is MGHRA and CDR2 is YSYEKL. This CDR3 is built from 18 residues. The ends were cut back, 0 bases at V and 2 bases at J, with 17 bases in the middle. The CDR3 here is CASSQDKRRLDPKNIQYF. In DNA form, the CDR3 reads TGCGCCAGCAGCCAAGATAAGAGGAGACTAGATCCCAAAAACATTCAGTACTTC.

V is TRBV5-6 and J is TRBJ2-3; D remains unclear. Germline V gene data show CDR1 as SGHDT and CDR2 as YYEEEE. This CDR3 region has 16 residues. V lost 0 bases and J 2 bases, leaving 13 bases between the germline ends. The CDR3 nucleotides are TGTGCCAGCAGCTTGGAACCTACCTTAATCACAGATACGCAGTATTTT. Its protein product is CASSLEPTLITDTQYF.

The rearrangement joins TRBV27 to TRBJ1-5; 11 nucleotides agree with TRBD1. Trimming at V came to 5 bases and at J to 3 bases, leaving 6 bases not matched to a gene. Germline V CDR1 and CDR2: MNHEY, SMNVEV (reference sequence). The CDR3 loop spans 16 amino acids. In DNA form, the CDR3 reads TGTGCCAGCAGTCCGAGGACAGGGGGCTACAATCAGCCCCAGCATTTT. Its protein product is CASSPRTGGYNQPQHF.

The chain joins TRBV7-8 to TRBJ2-4; 8 positions match TRBD1. Germline values: CDR1 SGHVS, CDR2 FQNEAQ. Trimming at V came to 5 bases and at J to 7 bases, leaving 13 bases not matched to a gene. The CDR3 has 16 amino acids. The CDR3, as DNA: TGTGCCAGCAGCCCCAAAAACCCGGACAGGGCGAACATTCAGTACTTC. This gives the protein CASSPKNPDRANIQYF.

This chain links TRBV9 with TRBJ2-6, with D possibly TRBD2 on 6 matching bases. CDR1 is SGDLS, CDR2 YYNGEE, per germline. CDR3 length equals 17 residues. V lost 0 bases to trimming and J lost 0 bases, with 10 bases between them. CDR3 sequence: CASSVDPGLSGANVLTF. For the CDR3, the DNA is TGTGCCAGCAGCGTAGATCCGGGACTCTCTGGGGCCAACGTCCTGACTTTC.

This clone turned up a few times. The V call is TRBV25-1, the J call TRBJ2-1; perhaps TRBD2 as D (6 bases). Per germline, CDR1 MGHDK and CDR2 SYGVNS. This CDR3 comprises 16 residues. Trimming cost V 8 bases and J 1 base, with 18 bases left between them. In DNA, the CDR3 is TGTGCCAGCGCTTACTTGGGACTGACGTCCTACAATGAGCAGTTCTTC. Encoded protein: CASAYLGLTSYNEQFF.

The chain uses TRBV29-1 and TRBJ2-7, with 7 bases aligning to TRBD1. The CDR3 covers 12 residues. Trimming removed 7 bases from V and 3 bases from J; junction bases left unmatched: 6. The germline CDR1 and CDR2 sequences are SQVTM and ANQGSEA. The CDR3 loop is CSAGRDSYEQYF. The DNA for the CDR3 is TGCAGCGCCGGTCGGGACAGCTACGAGCAGTACTTC.

This CDR3 is CASSLRRGGEKLFF. CDR3 nucleotides: TGTGCCAGCAGCTTGCGAAGGGGAGGTGAAAAACTGTTTTTT. This rearrangement joins TRBV5-8 to TRBJ1-4; D is possibly TRBD1 (5 bases). The CDR3 is 14 amino acids. The germline V gene encodes CDR1 SGHTS and CDR2 YDEGEE. With 1 base removed from V and 7 bases from J, the gap between germline ends came to 11 bases.

This clone was found once. V gene TRBV11-3 combines with J gene TRBJ2-7, with no clear D. Trimming cost V 5 bases and J 3 bases, with 5 bases left between them. This CDR3 is built from 11 residues. The germline gives CDR1 SGHNT, CDR2 YENEEA. The CDR3 is CASSQNYEQYF. CDR3 bases: TGTGCCAGCAGCCAAAACTACGAGCAGTACTTC. The full variable domain, with the rest looked up from reference TRBV11-3 and TRBJ2-7, is EAGVVQSPRYKIIEKKQPVAFWCNPISGHNTLYWYLQNLGQGPELLIRYENEEAVDDSQLPKDRFSAERLKGVDSTLKIQPAELGDSAVYLCASSQNYEQYFGPGTRLTVT.

The genes are TRBV11-2 and TRBJ2-1; TRBD1 matches at 8 bases. The V gene end was trimmed by 4 bases and the J gene end by 4 bases; junction bases not matched to a gene: 6. Germline V gene lookup returns CDR1 SGHAT and CDR2 FQNNGV. The CDR3 totals 15 residues. The CDR3 region is CASSSRRDRYNEQFF. The CDR3 coding sequence is TGTGCCAGCAGCTCCCGAAGGGACAGGTACAATGAGCAGTTCTTC.

This clone was counted only a few times. This sequence joins TRBV5-5 and TRBJ2-3; 8 nucleotides line up with TRBD1. V lost 0 bases and J lost 4; bases outside the gene matches: 7. There are 16 residues in the CDR3. Germline V gene lookup returns CDR1 SGHKS and CDR2 YYEKEE (reference sequence). CDR3 sequence (DNA): TGTGCCAGCAGCTTGGGAGGGCAGGGGGCATCAGATACGCAGTATTTT. Amino acids: CASSLGGQGASDTQYF.